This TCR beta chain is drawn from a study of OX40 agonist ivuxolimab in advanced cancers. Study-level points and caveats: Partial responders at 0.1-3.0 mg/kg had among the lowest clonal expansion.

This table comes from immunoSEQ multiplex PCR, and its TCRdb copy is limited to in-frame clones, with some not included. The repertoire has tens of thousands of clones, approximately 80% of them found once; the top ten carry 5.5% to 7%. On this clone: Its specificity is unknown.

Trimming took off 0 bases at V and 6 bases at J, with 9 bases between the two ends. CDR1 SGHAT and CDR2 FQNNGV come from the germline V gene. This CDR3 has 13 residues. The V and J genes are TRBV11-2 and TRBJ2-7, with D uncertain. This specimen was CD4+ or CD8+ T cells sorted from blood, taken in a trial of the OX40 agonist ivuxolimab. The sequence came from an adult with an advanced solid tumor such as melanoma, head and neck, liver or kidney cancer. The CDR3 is CASSLDPPSEQYF. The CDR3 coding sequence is TGTGCCAGCAGCTTAGATCCCCCCAGCGAGCAGTACTTC.